These T cell receptor beta chains were read from a single sample in a study of blood T cell repertoires in COVID-19. The assay was immunoSEQ multiplex PCR, and TCRdb's table has in-frame clones only and misses some. Among about 98,000 clones listed, about 80% were seen once. The source material was peripheral blood. The receptors derive from a man aged 65 to 85 with acute or convalescent COVID-19. The CDR3 runs from the conserved cysteine through the conserved F or W. The D gene is left open where the match is weak. Size tells how often a clone was seen (once, few, many) or the class of an expanded clone, and some rows leave it out.

TRBJ2-7 | TRBV18 | TRBD1 | many | CASSPSGTGVLYEQYF | TGTGCCAGCTCACCATCCGGGACAGGGGTTCTCTACGAGCAGTACTTC
TRBJ1-6 | TRBV20-1 | NA | NA | CSARAPETPHF | TGCAGTGCTAGAGCCCCCGAGACACCCCACTTT
TRBJ1-5 | TRBV28 | NA | NA | CASSSTGVSNQPQHF | TGTGCCAGCAGTTCGACAGGTGTTAGCAATCAGCCCCAGCATTTT
TRBJ2-7 | TRBV30 | TRBD2 | few | CAWSEGASGIFSYEQYF | TGTGCCTGGAGTGAAGGAGCTAGCGGGATTTTCTCCTACGAGCAGTACTTC
TRBJ2-3 | TRBV7-9 | NA | few | CASSFATDTQYF | TGTGCCAGCAGCTTTGCGACAGATACGCAGTATTTT
TRBJ2-3 | TRBV5-4 | TRBD2 | few | CASSLESVTSGRPGDTQYF | TGTGCCAGCAGCTTGGAGAGTGTAACTAGCGGGAGGCCGGGAGATACGCAGTATTTT
TRBJ2-2 | TRBV19 | TRBD1 | NA | CASTRQGDAGELFF | TGTGCCAGTACCCGACAGGGGGATGCCGGGGAGCTGTTTTTT
TRBJ2-7 | TRBV28 | NA | NA | CASSLSGNRDEQYF | TGTGCCAGCAGCTTAAGCGGGAACAGGGACGAGCAGTACTTC
TRBJ2-5 | TRBV6-5 | NA | NA | CASTHRSQETQYF | TGTGCCAGCACTCACAGGTCGCAAGAGACCCAGTACTTC
TRBJ2-3 | TRBV19 | NA | NA | CASSTSTDTQYF | TGTGCCAGTAGTACAAGCACAGATACGCAGTATTTT
TRBJ2-1 | TRBV24-1 | TRBD1 | once | CATSDPAGTGNEQFF | TGTGCCACCAGTGATCCTGCAGGGACAGGGAATGAGCAGTTCTTC
TRBJ2-5 | TRBV4-3 | NA | NA | CASSQEWQPGVQYF | TGCGCCAGCAGCCAAGAGTGGCAGCCGGGGGTCCAGTACTTC
TRBJ2-7 | TRBV4-1 | TRBD1 | NA | CASRRNRDRGHEQYF | TGCGCCAGCAGACGGAATAGGGACAGGGGCCACGAGCAGTACTTC
TRBJ2-2 | TRBV30 | NA | NA | CAWAAGLAAGELFF | TGTGCCTGGGCCGCGGGGCTGGCGGCCGGGGAGCTGTTTTTT
TRBJ1-6 | TRBV12-3/TRBV12-4 | TRBD1 | NA | CATRGTGGSPLHF | TGTGCCACCCGGGGGACAGGAGGATCACCCCTCCACTTT
TRBJ1-6 | TRBV4-1 | TRBD1 | NA | CASSARDRSNSPLHF | TGCGCCAGCAGCGCCCGGGACAGGTCTAATTCACCCCTCCACTTT
TRBJ2-1 | TRBV19 | TRBD1 | NA | CASSPGQFYNEQFF | TGTGCCAGTAGCCCGGGACAGTTCTACAATGAGCAGTTCTTC
TRBJ1-5 | TRBV9 | NA | NA | CASSVGGQGREPQHF | TGTGCCAGCAGCGTAGGGGGCCAGGGGAGAGAGCCCCAGCATTTT
TRBJ2-1 | TRBV19 | TRBD2 | NA | CASSRSGDSYNEQFF | TGTGCCAGTAGTCGAAGCGGGGACTCCTACAATGAGCAGTTCTTC
TRBJ1-3 | TRBV4-2 | NA | once | CASRSGTNSGNTIYF | TGTGCCAGCAGGTCAGGGACAAACTCTGGAAACACCATATATTTT
TRBJ2-1 | TRBV7-2 | TRBD2 | NA | CASSVRAGAGNEQFF | TGTGCCAGCAGCGTCCGAGCGGGGGCGGGCAATGAGCAGTTCTTC
TRBJ2-4 | TRBV24-1 | NA | NA | CATSDSTGGDIQYF | TGTGCCACCAGTGACTCGACAGGAGGCGACATTCAGTACTTC
TRBJ2-5 | TRBV12-5 | NA | NA | CASGFRLEETQYF | TGTGCTAGTGGTTTCAGACTAGAAGAGACCCAGTACTTC
TRBJ2-5 | TRBV3-1/TRBV3-2 | NA | NA | CASSSPGVSGETQYF | TGTGCCAGCTCTAGTCCGGGGGTATCTGGAGAGACCCAGTACTTC
TRBJ1-2 | TRBV5-4 | TRBD1 | NA | CASSPPTGETSGYTF | TGTGCCAGCAGCCCCCCGACAGGGGAGACTTCTGGCTACACCTTC
TRBJ2-7 | TRBV6-5 | TRBD1 | NA | CASSWTGHYEQYF | TGTGCCAGCAGTTGGACAGGGCACTACGAGCAGTACTTC
TRBJ2-1 | TRBV18 | TRBD2 | NA | CASSPGSGRPDQFF | TGTGCCAGCTCACCGGGTAGCGGGAGGCCGGATCAGTTCTTC
TRBJ2-7 | TRBV15 | NA | NA | CATSRPTTRGEQYF | TGTGCCACCAGCAGACCAACCACCCGGGGCGAGCAGTACTTC
TRBJ2-3 | TRBV24-1 | TRBD2 | NA | CATSDFSLAGYTQYF | TGTGCCACCAGTGACTTTTCTCTAGCGGGGTATACGCAGTATTTT
TRBJ2-3 | TRBV19 | NA | NA | CASRRAGLTDTQYF | TGTGCCAGTAGGAGGGCGGGCCTCACAGATACGCAGTATTTT
TRBJ2-3 | TRBV3-1/TRBV3-2 | NA | NA | CASSPLPPSRTQYF | TGTGCCAGCAGCCCCCTCCCGCCCAGTCGTACGCAGTATTTT
TRBJ2-1 | TRBV6-6 | NA | NA | CASRSIAKSSYNEQFF | TGTGCCAGCAGGTCTATAGCGAAAAGCTCCTACAATGAGCAGTTCTTC
TRBJ2-7 | TRBV10-1 | NA | NA | CASSDAPRSLGADEQYF | TGCGCCAGCAGTGACGCCCCCCGCTCATTGGGTGCGGACGAGCAGTACTTC
TRBJ2-7 | TRBV29-1 | NA | NA | CSASGNAVYEQYF | TGCAGCGCCAGCGGCAATGCGGTGTACGAGCAGTACTTC
TRBJ1-1 | TRBV28 | NA | few | CASRADTVMNTEAFF | TGTGCCAGCAGGGCCGACACAGTGATGAACACTGAAGCTTTCTTT
TRBJ1-4 | TRBV5-1 | NA | few | CASSLSGTNEKLFF | TGCGCCAGCAGCTTGTCCGGGACTAATGAAAAACTGTTTTTT
TRBJ2-7 | TRBV7-2 | TRBD2 | few | CASSSSGLAGNYEQYF | TGTGCCAGCAGCTCCTCAGGACTAGCGGGGAACTACGAGCAGTACTTC
TRBJ2-5 | TRBV28 | NA | NA | CASSFREAQYF | TGTGCCAGCAGTTTCAGGGAGGCCCAGTACTTC
TRBJ1-5 | TRBV7-8 | NA | few | CASKQTKPTGTGNQPQHF | TGTGCCAGCAAACAGACCAAACCGACAGGTACGGGCAATCAGCCCCAGCATTTT
TRBJ2-3 | TRBV7-2 | TRBD1 | once | CASSPPGQKQYF | TGTGCCAGCAGCCCCCCGGGACAGAAGCAGTATTTT
TRBJ2-1 | TRBV29-1 | NA | NA | CSVPRQSNEQFF | TGCAGCGTACCGAGACAGTCCAATGAGCAGTTCTTC